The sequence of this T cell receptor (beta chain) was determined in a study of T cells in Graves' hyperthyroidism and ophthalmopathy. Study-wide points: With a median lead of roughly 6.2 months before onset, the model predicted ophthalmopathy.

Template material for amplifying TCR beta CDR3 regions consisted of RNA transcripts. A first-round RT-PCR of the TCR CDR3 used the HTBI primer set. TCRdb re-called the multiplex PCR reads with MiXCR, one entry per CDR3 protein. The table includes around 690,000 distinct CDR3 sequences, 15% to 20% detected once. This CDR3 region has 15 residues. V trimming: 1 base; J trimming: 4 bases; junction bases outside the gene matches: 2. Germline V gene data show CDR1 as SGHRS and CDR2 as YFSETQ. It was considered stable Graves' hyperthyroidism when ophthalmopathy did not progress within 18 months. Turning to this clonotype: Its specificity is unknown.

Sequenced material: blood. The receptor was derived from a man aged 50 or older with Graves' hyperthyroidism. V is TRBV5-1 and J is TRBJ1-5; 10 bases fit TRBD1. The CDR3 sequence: CASSLRGQGNQPQHF. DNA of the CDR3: TGCGCCAGCAGCTTGAGGGGACAGGGGAATCAGCCCCAGCATTTT. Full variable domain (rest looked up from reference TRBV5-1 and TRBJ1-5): KAGVTQTPRYLIKTRGQQVTLSCSPISGHRSVSWYQQTPGQGLQFLFEYFSETQRNKGNFPGRFSGRQFSNSRSEMNVSTLELGDSALYLCASSLRGQGNQPQHFGDGTRLSIL.